The T cell receptor (beta chain) under discussion was sequenced for a study of shared T cell receptors in the human thymus. The germline CDR1 and CDR2 sequences are WNHNN and SYGVQD (reference sequence). The CDR3 is made up of 16 amino acids. Between the trimmed V and J ends, which lost 5 bases and 0 bases, there was a span of 14 bases. The table came from immunoSEQ multiplex PCR; TCRdb's copy has only in-frame clones and leaves some out. The table lists some 640,000 clones, approximately 87% of them singletons, with 0.0094% in the top ten. These data were likewise used in another study, on human thymus T cells. That source notes: Thymic tissue was derived from resections collected during corrective heart surgery. The related literature has documented a marked overlap of thymic repertoires among unrelated individuals.

The origin of this receptor is a boy under three years old with a congenital heart defect. The sample comprised thymocytes. The chain combines TRBV10-1 with TRBJ2-1; a possible D gene is TRBD2 (5 bases). The CDR3: CASSSIKEVSYNEQFF. CDR3 nucleotide sequence: TGCGCCAGCAGTAGTATTAAGGAGGTCTCCTACAATGAGCAGTTCTTC.